This is a list of T cell receptor beta chains from one sample in a study of shared clonotypes between healthy human individuals. Sequencing used immunoSEQ multiplex PCR; TCRdb keeps in-frame clones, though not all of them. The sample has approximately 1.9 million clones; 93% are singletons. The sample taken for sequencing was naive CD8+ T cells from PBMCs. The origin of the receptors is a man aged 18 to 29 in good health. Some clones in this sample may be carry-over from other donors' samples. CDR3s include the opening cysteine and the closing phenylalanine or tryptophan. A D gene is named only where the DNA matches it firmly. The listing skips clone size in some rows; elsewhere it reads once, few, many or a size class.

j_call clone_size d_call v_call cdr3_aa cdr3_nt
TRBJ2-7 . TRBD1 TRBV27 CASSVAGGASYEQYF TGTGCCAGCAGCGTAGCAGGGGGCGCGTCCTACGAGCAGTACTTC
TRBJ2-1 . TRBD1 TRBV7-6 CASSRPLEDRGVNEQFF TGTGCCAGCAGCCGACCTTTGGAGGACAGGGGTGTCAATGAGCAGTTCTTC
TRBJ2-1 . . TRBV27 CASRNILISEQFF TGTGCCAGCAGGAATATACTCATTAGTGAGCAGTTCTTC
TRBJ2-2 . TRBD1 TRBV28 CASLVRGRGTGELFF TGTGCCAGCTTGGTAAGGGGGCGAGGCACCGGGGAGCTGTTTTTT
TRBJ2-7 . TRBD1 TRBV7-6 CASSSGGQVYEQYF TGTGCCAGCAGCTCCGGGGGACAGGTGTACGAGCAGTACTTC
TRBJ2-3 . TRBD2 TRBV29-1 CSVAGGGRDTQYF TGCAGCGTTGCAGGCGGGGGGAGGGATACGCAGTATTTT
TRBJ2-1 . . TRBV29-1 CSAKGGGKQFF TGCAGCGCAAAGGGGGGAGGGAAGCAGTTCTTC
TRBJ2-1 . . TRBV6-4 CASSDSWGNEQFF TGTGCCAGCAGTGACTCCTGGGGGAATGAGCAGTTCTTC
TRBJ2-1 . . TRBV6-5 CASSELARSQEQFF TGTGCCAGCAGTGAACTAGCAAGAAGTCAAGAGCAGTTCTTC
TRBJ2-5 . TRBD2 TRBV7-3 CASSSTSGVLETQYF TGTGCCAGCAGCTCTACTAGCGGGGTGTTAGAGACCCAGTACTTC
TRBJ2-7 . . TRBV9 CASSVDGGKGGEQYF TGTGCCAGCAGCGTAGATGGCGGGAAGGGGGGCGAGCAGTACTTC
TRBJ2-1 . . TRBV7-8 CASSLGAGFSYNEQFF TGTGCCAGCAGCTTGGGGGCGGGGTTCTCCTACAATGAGCAGTTCTTC
TRBJ2-5 . . TRBV6-5 CASSYSGLLAEETQYF TGTGCCAGCAGTTACTCGGGACTTCTAGCCGAAGAGACCCAGTACTTC
TRBJ2-3 . . TRBV5-1 CASSLGHGVTDTQYF TGCGCCAGCAGCTTGGGACACGGGGTCACAGATACGCAGTATTTT
TRBJ1-3 . . TRBV6-1 CASRLIRDSGNTIYF TGTGCCAGCCGACTGATACGAGACTCTGGAAACACCATATATTTT
TRBJ2-3 . TRBD1 TRBV29-1 CSGYRGLDTQYF TGCAGCGGATACAGGGGGCTTGATACGCAGTATTTT
TRBJ1-5 few . TRBV7-9 CASSPSTGQPQHF TGTGCCAGCAGCCCTTCGACCGGACAGCCCCAGCATTTT
TRBJ2-3 . . TRBV11-2 CASSLNQDTTDTQYF TGTGCCAGCAGCTTAAATCAGGACACGACAGATACGCAGTATTTT
TRBJ2-1 . . TRBV11-3 CASSLDVRGEQFF TGTGCCAGCAGCTTAGATGTTCGCGGTGAGCAGTTCTTC
TRBJ1-5 once . TRBV6-5 CASSYRLGNNQPQHF TGTGCCAGCAGTTACCGGCTGGGTAACAATCAGCCCCAGCATTTT
TRBJ2-7 . . TRBV27 CASSPFTGFYEQYF TGTGCCAGCAGTCCCTTCACAGGGTTCTACGAGCAGTACTTC
TRBJ1-5 . . TRBV10-3 CAISESPALQPQHF TGTGCCATCAGTGAGTCGCCAGCATTACAGCCCCAGCATTTT
TRBJ2-1 . TRBD2 TRBV27 CASKPGTSGYNEQFF TGTGCCAGCAAACCCGGGACTAGCGGTTACAATGAGCAGTTCTTC
TRBJ2-3 once . TRBV19 CASSRSRASSTDTQYF TGTGCCAGTAGTAGATCCCGGGCTTCTAGCACAGATACGCAGTATTTT
TRBJ1-2 few . TRBV19 CASSISMTANYGYTF TGTGCCAGTAGTATATCCATGACAGCAAACTATGGCTACACCTTC
TRBJ1-2 . . TRBV15 CATSRVTGYGYTF TGTGCCACCAGCAGGGTAACAGGGTATGGCTACACCTTC
TRBJ2-1 . . TRBV7-7 CASSSGSRGYNEQFF TGTGCCAGCAGCTCCGGAAGTCGGGGATACAATGAGCAGTTCTTC
TRBJ2-3 . TRBD2 TRBV28 CASSTSGERGADTQYF TGTGCCAGCAGTACCTCAGGGGAGCGGGGGGCAGATACGCAGTATTTT
TRBJ1-2 . . TRBV19 CASSPRGFDYGYTF TGTGCCAGTAGCCCGCGGGGTTTCGACTATGGCTACACCTTC
TRBJ2-3 . . TRBV13 CASSLWGLGTDTQYF TGTGCCAGCAGCTTATGGGGGCTGGGCACAGATACGCAGTATTTT
TRBJ2-7 few . TRBV10-1 CASSDLPTSSEQYF TGCGCCAGCAGTGACCTTCCTACTAGCAGCGAGCAGTACTTC
TRBJ2-1 . . TRBV9 CASSAGGDQFF TGTGCCAGCAGCGCCGGGGGAGATCAGTTCTTC
TRBJ2-1 . . TRBV29-1 CSVEVRGRSYNEQFF TGCAGCGTTGAAGTGCGGGGCCGCTCCTACAATGAGCAGTTCTTC
TRBJ2-5 . TRBD2 TRBV29-1 CSVEGASGVQETQYF TGCAGCGTTGAGGGGGCTAGCGGGGTCCAAGAGACCCAGTACTTC
TRBJ1-4 . . TRBV27 CASSSGLFNEKLFF TGTGCCAGCAGTTCCGGACTATTTAATGAAAAACTGTTTTTT
TRBJ2-7 . . TRBV13 CASSLGFEGGSYEQYF TGTGCCAGCAGCTTAGGCTTCGAGGGAGGCTCCTACGAGCAGTACTTC
TRBJ2-7 . . TRBV29-1 CSVEGGKSSYEQYF TGCAGCGTTGAAGGAGGGAAGAGCTCCTACGAGCAGTACTTC
TRBJ1-1 . TRBD1 TRBV14 CASSPRGGVYTEAFF TGTGCCAGCAGCCCCAGGGGGGGAGTCTACACTGAAGCTTTCTTT
TRBJ2-3 . TRBD2 TRBV4-2 CASSQDGLAGGLDTQYF TGTGCCAGCAGCCAAGATGGGCTAGCGGGAGGTTTAGATACGCAGTATTTT
TRBJ2-1 once . TRBV29-1 CSVAGDEQFF TGCAGCGTTGCTGGGGATGAGCAGTTCTTC
TRBJ1-5 . TRBD1 TRBV2 CASRGTDYSNQPQHF TGTGCCAGCAGGGGGACAGACTATAGCAATCAGCCCCAGCATTTT
TRBJ2-7 . TRBD1 TRBV19 CASSIYEGALHEQYF TGTGCCAGTAGTATTTACGAGGGGGCGCTTCACGAGCAGTACTTC
TRBJ2-7 . . TRBV19 CASRWDISSYEQYF TGTGCCAGTAGGTGGGATATTAGCTCCTACGAGCAGTACTTC
TRBJ1-2 . . TRBV28 CASSLAGRELNYGYTF TGTGCCAGCAGTTTGGCAGGGAGGGAGCTTAACTATGGCTACACCTTC
TRBJ2-7 . . TRBV10-3 CAVLSPTSEQYF TGTGCCGTTCTTAGTCCGACCTCCGAGCAGTACTTC
TRBJ2-2 . . TRBV9 CASSVLGTGATGELFF TGTGCCAGCAGCGTACTTGGGACGGGGGCCACCGGGGAGCTGTTTTTT
TRBJ2-7 . TRBD1 TRBV28 CASSPGQLISYEQYF TGTGCCAGCAGTCCGGGACAGCTAATATCCTACGAGCAGTACTTC
TRBJ1-2 . . TRBV5-6 CASSLVDGYTF TGTGCCAGCAGCTTGGTAGATGGCTACACCTTC